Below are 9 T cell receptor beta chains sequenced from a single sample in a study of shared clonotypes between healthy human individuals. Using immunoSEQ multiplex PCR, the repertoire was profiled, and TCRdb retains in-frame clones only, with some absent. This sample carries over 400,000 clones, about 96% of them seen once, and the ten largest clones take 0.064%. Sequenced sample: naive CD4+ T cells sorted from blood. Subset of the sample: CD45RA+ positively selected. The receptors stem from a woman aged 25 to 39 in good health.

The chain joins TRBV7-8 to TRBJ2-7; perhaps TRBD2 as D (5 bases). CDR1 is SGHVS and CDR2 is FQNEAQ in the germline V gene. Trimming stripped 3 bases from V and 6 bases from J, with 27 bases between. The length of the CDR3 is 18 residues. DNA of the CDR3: TGTGCCAGCAGCTTTGGCAGTCGATTCGGAGCGGCGGGTCGCGAGCAGTACTTC. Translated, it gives CASSFGSRFGAAGREQYF.

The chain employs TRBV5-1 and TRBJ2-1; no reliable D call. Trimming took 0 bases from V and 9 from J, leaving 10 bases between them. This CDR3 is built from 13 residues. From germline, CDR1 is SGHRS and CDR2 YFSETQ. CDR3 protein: CASSLVDGLEQFF. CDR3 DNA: TGCGCCAGCAGCTTGGTGGATGGTCTTGAGCAGTTCTTC. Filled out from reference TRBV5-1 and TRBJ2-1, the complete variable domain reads KAGVTQTPRYLIKTRGQQVTLSCSPISGHRSVSWYQQTPGQGLQFLFEYFSETQRNKGNFPGRFSGRQFSNSRSEMNVSTLELGDSALYLCASSLVDGLEQFFGPGTRLTVL.

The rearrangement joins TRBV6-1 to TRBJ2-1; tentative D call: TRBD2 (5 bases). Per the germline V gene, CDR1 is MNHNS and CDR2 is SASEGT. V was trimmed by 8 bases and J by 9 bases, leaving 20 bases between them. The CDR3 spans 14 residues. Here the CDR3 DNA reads TGTGCCAGCCGGGTGTGGAGGCGTTCTGGTGAGCAGTTCTTC. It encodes CASRVWRRSGEQFF.

Here the CDR3 DNA reads TGTGCCAGCAGACAAACGACAGGATACGAGCAGTACTTC. It codes for CASRQTTGYEQYF. V and J are TRBV6-5 and TRBJ2-7; perhaps TRBD1 as D (6 bases). CDR1 and CDR2 from the germline V gene are MNHEY and SVGAGI. The V end was cut by 6 bases, the J end by 4 bases, with 13 bases between. This CDR3 contains 13 residues.

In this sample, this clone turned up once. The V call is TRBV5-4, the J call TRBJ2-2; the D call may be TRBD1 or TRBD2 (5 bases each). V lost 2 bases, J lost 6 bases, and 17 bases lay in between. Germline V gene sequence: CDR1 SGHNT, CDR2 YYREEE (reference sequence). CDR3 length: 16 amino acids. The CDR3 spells CASSFSPGPGAGELFF. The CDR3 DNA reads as TGTGCCAGCAGCTTTTCCCCGGGACCCGGAGCCGGGGAGCTGTTTTTT.

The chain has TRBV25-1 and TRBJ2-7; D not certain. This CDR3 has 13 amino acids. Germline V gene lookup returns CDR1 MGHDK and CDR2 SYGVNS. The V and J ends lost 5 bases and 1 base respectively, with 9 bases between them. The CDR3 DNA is TGTGCCAGCAGTCGGGTGGGGTCCTACGAGCAGTACTTC. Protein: CASSRVGSYEQYF.

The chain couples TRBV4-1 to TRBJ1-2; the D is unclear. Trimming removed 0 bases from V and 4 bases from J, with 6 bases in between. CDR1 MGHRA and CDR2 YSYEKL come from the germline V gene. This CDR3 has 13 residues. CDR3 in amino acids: CASSQEVGYGYTF. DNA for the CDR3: TGCGCCAGCAGCCAAGAGGTCGGCTATGGCTACACCTTC.

CDR3 bases: TGTGCCTGGAGTGTTCAGCGTAATGAAAAACTGTTTTTT. It codes for CAWSVQRNEKLFF. This chain uses TRBV30 with TRBJ1-4; D gene ambiguous. Germline values: CDR1 GTSNPN, CDR2 SVGIG (reference sequence). The V end lost 0 bases, the J end lost 4 bases, and 6 bases lay between the germline ends. The CDR3 sequence is 13 residues long.

The CDR3 nucleotides are TGTGCCAGCAGCACCCCCCGGGACAGGAACACCGGGGAGCTGTTTTTT. The encoded protein is CASSTPRDRNTGELFF. The chain carries TRBV5-4 and TRBJ2-2; 7 bases line up with TRBD1. The CDR3 is made up of 16 amino acids. With 4 bases clipped from V and 1 base from J, the junction kept 7 bases outside the gene matches. Per the germline V gene, CDR1 is SGHNT and CDR2 is YYREEE (reference sequence).